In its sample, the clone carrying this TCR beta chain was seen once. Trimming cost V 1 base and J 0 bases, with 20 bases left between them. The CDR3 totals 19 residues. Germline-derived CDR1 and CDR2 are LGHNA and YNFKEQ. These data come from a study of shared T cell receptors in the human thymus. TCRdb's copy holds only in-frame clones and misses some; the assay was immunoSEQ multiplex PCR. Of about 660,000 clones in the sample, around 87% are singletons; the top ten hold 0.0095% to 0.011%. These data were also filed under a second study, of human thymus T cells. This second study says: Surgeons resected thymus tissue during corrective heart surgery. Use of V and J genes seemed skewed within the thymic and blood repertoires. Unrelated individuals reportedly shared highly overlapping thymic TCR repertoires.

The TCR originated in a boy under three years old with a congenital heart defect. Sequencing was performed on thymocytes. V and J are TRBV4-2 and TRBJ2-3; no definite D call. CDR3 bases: TGTGCCAGCAGCCAAGGCCTTACGGATCGGCGGTTTAGCACAGATACGCAGTATTTT. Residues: CASSQGLTDRRFSTDTQYF.